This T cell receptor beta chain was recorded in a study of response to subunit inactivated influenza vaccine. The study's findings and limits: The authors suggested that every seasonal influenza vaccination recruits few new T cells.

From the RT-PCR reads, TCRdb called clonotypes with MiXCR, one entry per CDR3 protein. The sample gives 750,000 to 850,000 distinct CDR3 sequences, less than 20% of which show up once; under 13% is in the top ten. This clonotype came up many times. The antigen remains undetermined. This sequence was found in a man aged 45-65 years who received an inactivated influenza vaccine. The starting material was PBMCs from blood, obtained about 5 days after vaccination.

CDR3 loop: CSATSAGQTADTQYF. The CDR3 DNA follows: TGCAGTGCCACTTCGGCGGGACAGACCGCAGATACGCAGTATTTT. The V call is TRBV20-1, the J call TRBJ2-3; the D gene is possibly TRBD1 (7 bases). This CDR3 is 15 amino acids long. Trimming took 6 bases from V and 4 from J, leaving 20 bases between them. The germline CDR1 and CDR2 sequences are DFQATT and SNEGSKA (reference sequence).